This TCR beta chain was found in a study of sequential checkpoint blockade in melanoma. About the research overall: TCRbeta immunosequencing was performed on DNA from roughly 90 pretreatment melanoma tumor samples. Study findings and constraints: Pretreatment TIL clonality tracked with response in the nivolumab-first arm.

The protocol was immunoSEQ multiplex PCR, while the TCRdb copy is restricted to in-frame clones and leaves out a portion. The sample lists around 2,000 clones; 17% were seen once. As to this clone: Its antigen is undetermined.

Described treatment: randomized to nivolumab then ipilimumab (arm A) or the reverse (arm B). Germline V gene data show CDR1 as LNHDA and CDR2 as SQIVND (reference sequence). The V gene lost 5 bases and the J gene lost 11 bases, with 19 bases spanning the gap. The CDR3 is made up of 14 amino acids. The source is a human donor with melanoma. The gene calls are TRBV19 and TRBJ1-5; D unclear. This specimen consisted of tumor tissue (inferred from file names), obtained from a patient given nivolumab and ipilimumab in sequence. CDR3 amino acids: CASSESGGLMAQHF. CDR3 coding DNA: TGTGCCAGTAGTGAGTCCGGTGGTCTGATGGCCCAGCATTTT.